This T cell receptor beta chain was captured in a study of response to subunit inactivated influenza vaccine (dated by TCRdb to 2016 to 2019). The study in broad terms: Deep quantitative T cell receptor repertoire profiling was used in the study to track responses to a trivalent subunit inactivated influenza vaccine.

Libraries were built with RT-PCR. TCRdb lists the instrument as Illumina HiSeq 2500. Using fastp trimming at Q25 and MiXCR clonotype assembly, TCRdb reanalyzed the public sequencing data and kept in-frame beta chains. Each entry is one CDR3 protein sequence, shown with its most common DNA and genes. The sample yields around 750,000 distinct CDR3 sequences; around 20% were counted once. Together, the top ten hold about 10% of the sample. From its cysteine to its phenylalanine, the CDR3 spans 16 amino acids. The kept DNA is CDR3 alone, 48 bases in frame from the first base. Here V drops 4 bases and J drops 7 bases, and the junction holds 6 bases not matched to any gene. The CDR1 and CDR2 encoded by the germline V gene (reference sequence) are SEHNR and FQNEAQ. Study-level results and caveats: The authors proposed that each seasonal influenza vaccination may bring in only a limited number of new T cells.

In regard to this clonotype: It has no known antigen specificity. No much larger clonotype is one base removed from it; base qualities were not supplied.

The TCR sequence derives from a man aged 50 or older who received an inactivated influenza vaccine. Donor details come from another sample of the same person, matched by shared clones. This sample comprised PBMCs from blood, obtained more than 4 days after vaccination. The rearrangement joined TRBV7-9 to TRBJ1-6; TRBD1 matches 11 bases in the middle. Here is the DNA: TGTGCCAGCAGCTCAGTTTGGACAGGGGGCAATTCACCCCTCCACTTT. It translates as CASSSVWTGGNSPLHF.